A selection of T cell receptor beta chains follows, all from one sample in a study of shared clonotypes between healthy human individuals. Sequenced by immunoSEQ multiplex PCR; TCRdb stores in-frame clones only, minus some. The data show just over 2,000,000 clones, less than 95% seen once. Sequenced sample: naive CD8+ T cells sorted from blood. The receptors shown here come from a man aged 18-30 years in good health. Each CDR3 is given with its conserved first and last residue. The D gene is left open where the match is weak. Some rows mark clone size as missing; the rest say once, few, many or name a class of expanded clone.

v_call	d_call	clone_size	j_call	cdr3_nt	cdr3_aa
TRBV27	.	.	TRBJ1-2	TGTGCCAGCAGTCCCGACGGACAGACGGATGGCTACACCTTC	CASSPDGQTDGYTF
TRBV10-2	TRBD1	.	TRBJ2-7	TGCGCCAGCAGTTTTACAGGGGATGAGCAGTACTTC	CASSFTGDEQYF
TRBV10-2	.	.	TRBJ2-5	TGCGCCAGCAGTGATGTGGGGGTTAAAGAGACCCAGTACTTC	CASSDVGVKETQYF
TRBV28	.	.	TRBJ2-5	TGTGCCAGCGAAGGACGGAAAAACCAAGAGACCCAGTACTTC	CASEGRKNQETQYF
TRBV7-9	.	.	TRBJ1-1	TGTGCCAGCAGCCCCACGGGGCCGGGTTGGTTGAACACTGAAGCTTTCTTT	CASSPTGPGWLNTEAFF
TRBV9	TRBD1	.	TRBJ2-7	TGTGCCAGCAGCGGAGACAGGGGAGAGTACGAGCAGTACTTC	CASSGDRGEYEQYF
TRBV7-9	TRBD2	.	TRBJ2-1	TGTGCCAGCAGCACACTGCGGGAGGGACGGAATGAGCAGTTCTTC	CASSTLREGRNEQFF
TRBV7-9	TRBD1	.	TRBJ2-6	TGTGCCAGCAGCTCGAACAGGGGCTCTGGGGCCAACGTCCTGACTTTC	CASSSNRGSGANVLTF
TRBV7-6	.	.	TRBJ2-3	TGTGCCAGCACCTTAGAACTAGAGGCGGATACGCAGTATTTT	CASTLELEADTQYF
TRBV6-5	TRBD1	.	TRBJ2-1	TGTGCCAGCAGTTACCAAGGACAGGGGCCCTACAATGAGCAGTTCTTC	CASSYQGQGPYNEQFF
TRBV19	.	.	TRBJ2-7	TGTGCCAGTAGTATCGGTCAGGGAGTCTACGAGCAGTACTTC	CASSIGQGVYEQYF
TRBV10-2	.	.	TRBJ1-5	TGCGCCAGCAGTGAGTTGAGCAATCAGCCCCAGCATTTT	CASSELSNQPQHF
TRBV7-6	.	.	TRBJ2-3	TGTGCCAGCAGCTCCCCGGGCGGCTGGAGCACAGATACGCAGTATTTT	CASSSPGGWSTDTQYF
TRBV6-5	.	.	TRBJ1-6	TGTGCCAGCAGTTACGGGATTTATAATTCACCCCTCCACTTT	CASSYGIYNSPLHF
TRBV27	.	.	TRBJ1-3	TGTGCCAGCAGTTTAACCCGGGGCGCCGGAAACACCATATATTTT	CASSLTRGAGNTIYF
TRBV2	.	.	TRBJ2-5	TGTGCCAGCAGTATTTTGCGAGAAAAAGAGACCCAGTACTTC	CASSILREKETQYF
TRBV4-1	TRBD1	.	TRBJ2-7	TGCGCCAGCAGCCAAGGAGGGGGACAGGGTTCCTACGAGCAGTACTTC	CASSQGGGQGSYEQYF
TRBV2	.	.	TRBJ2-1	TGTGCCAGCAGTGAACAGTCTGCGCTAGCGTATGAGCAGTTCTTC	CASSEQSALAYEQFF
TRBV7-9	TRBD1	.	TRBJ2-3	TGTGCCAGCAGCTTAGGTTGGGACAGCCCTAGCACAGATACGCAGTATTTT	CASSLGWDSPSTDTQYF
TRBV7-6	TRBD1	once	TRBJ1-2	TGTGCCAGCAGCTCCTCTTTACCGACAGGGAGGTATGGCTACACCTTC	CASSSSLPTGRYGYTF
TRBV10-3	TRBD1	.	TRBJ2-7	TGTGCCATGGGGACAGGCGAGTCATCGGGCGAGCAGTACTTC	CAMGTGESSGEQYF
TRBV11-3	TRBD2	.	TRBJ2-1	TGTGCCAGCAGCCCTAGCGGGGGCCCCTCCAATGAGCAGTTCTTC	CASSPSGGPSNEQFF
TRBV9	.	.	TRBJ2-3	TGTGCCAGCAGCGCACTTATGAGCACAGATACGCAGTATTTT	CASSALMSTDTQYF
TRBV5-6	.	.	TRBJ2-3	TGTGCCAGCAGCCTGGTAAGCGGCGACACAGATACGCAGTATTTT	CASSLVSGDTDTQYF
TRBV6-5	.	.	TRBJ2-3	TGTGCCAGCAGCCCCGACAGGTGGGAAGATACGCAGTATTTT	CASSPDRWEDTQYF
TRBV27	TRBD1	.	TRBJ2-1	TGTGCCAGCAGTTCCAGGGACAGGGGGAACGATGAGCAGTTCTTC	CASSSRDRGNDEQFF
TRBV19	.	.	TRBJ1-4	TGTGCCAGTAGTGAGCTCGGCAATGAAAAACTGTTTTTT	CASSELGNEKLFF
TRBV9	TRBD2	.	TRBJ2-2	TGTGCCAGCAGCGTCCTATCTAGCGGGAGGAGCACCGGGGAGCTGTTTTTT	CASSVLSSGRSTGELFF
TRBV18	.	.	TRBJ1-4	TGTGCCAGCTCACCCCGGGCAGGAGATGAAAAACTGTTTTTT	CASSPRAGDEKLFF
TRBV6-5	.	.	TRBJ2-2	TGTGCCAGCAGTTATCAAATAGCTGCGGGCGGGGAGCTGTTTTTT	CASSYQIAAGGELFF
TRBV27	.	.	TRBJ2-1	TGTGCCAGCAGCCAGTCGGGGGTCTCCTACAATGAGCAGTTCTTC	CASSQSGVSYNEQFF
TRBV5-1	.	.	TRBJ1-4	TGCGCCAGCAGCCCGAACTCCGGGGATGAAAAACTGTTTTTT	CASSPNSGDEKLFF
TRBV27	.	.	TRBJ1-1	TGTGCCAGCAGTCTATCGACAGGACACAACACTGAAGCTTTCTTT	CASSLSTGHNTEAFF
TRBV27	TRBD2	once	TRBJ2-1	TGTGCCAGCAGCGTATTGGGAGGGTCCGGTGAGCAGTTCTTC	CASSVLGGSGEQFF
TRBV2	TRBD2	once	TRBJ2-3	TGTGCCAGCAGTGAATTTGGCGGGGGGCGCACAGATACGCAGTATTTT	CASSEFGGGRTDTQYF
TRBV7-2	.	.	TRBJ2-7	TGTGCCAGCAGCTTGTCCAGCTCCTACGAGCAGTACTTC	CASSLSSSYEQYF
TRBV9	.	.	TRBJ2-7	TGTGCCAGCAGCGTAGCTCTCGGACTACACTACGAGCAGTACTTC	CASSVALGLHYEQYF
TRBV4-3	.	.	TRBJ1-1	TGCGCCAGCAGCCAAGTTCAGGGTTCGACTGAAGCTTTCTTT	CASSQVQGSTEAFF
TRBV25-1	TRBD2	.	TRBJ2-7	TGTGCCAGCAGTGAATATAGCGGGAGGAGGTACGAGCAGTACTTC	CASSEYSGRRYEQYF
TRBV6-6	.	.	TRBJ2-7	TGTGCCAGCACCACCCGGGGGCCTTTCTACGAGCAGTACTTC	CASTTRGPFYEQYF
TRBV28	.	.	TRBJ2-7	TGTGCCAGCAGTTTAGAGACCCCCTCCTACGAGCAGTACTTC	CASSLETPSYEQYF
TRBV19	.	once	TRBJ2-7	TGTGCCAGTAGTTACCGGGACTCCTACGAGCAGTACTTC	CASSYRDSYEQYF
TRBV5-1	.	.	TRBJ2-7	TGCGCCAGCAGCTCCAGGGTCGCGAGGTCTAGATTTCGGCACGAGCAGTACTTC	CASSSRVARSRFRHEQYF
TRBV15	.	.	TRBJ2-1	TGTGCCACCAGCAGAGAAAACGTACTCTACAATGAGCAGTTCTTC	CATSRENVLYNEQFF
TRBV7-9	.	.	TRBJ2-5	TGTGCCAGCAGCTTAGTGGGTGGAGAGACCCAGTACTTC	CASSLVGGETQYF
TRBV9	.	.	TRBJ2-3	TGTGCCAGCAGCGAGGACTACTCAGATACGCAGTATTTT	CASSEDYSDTQYF
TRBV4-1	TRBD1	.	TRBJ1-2	TGCGCCAGCAGTTACCACAGGGGTGGCTACACCTTC	CASSYHRGGYTF
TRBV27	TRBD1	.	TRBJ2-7	TGTGCCAGCAGTTTTTCTCAGGGGGCCCTTACCTACGAGCAGTACTTC	CASSFSQGALTYEQYF
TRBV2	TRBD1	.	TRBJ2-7	TGTGCCAGCATGGGAGACAGGGGAACCTACGAGCAGTACTTC	CASMGDRGTYEQYF
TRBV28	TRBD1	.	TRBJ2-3	TGTGCCAGCAGTTCCGGGACAGTTATGAACACAGATACGCAGTATTTT	CASSSGTVMNTDTQYF
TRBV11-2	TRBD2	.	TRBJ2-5	TGTGCCAGCATCCAACGGGGACTAGAAAAAGAGACCCAGTACTTC	CASIQRGLEKETQYF
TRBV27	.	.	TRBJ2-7	TGTGCCAGCAGGAAAGGGGGGGGCTACGAGCAGTACTTC	CASRKGGGYEQYF
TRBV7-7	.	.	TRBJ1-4	TGTGCTAGCAGCCGACCCTACACCGAAAAACTGTTTTTT	CASSRPYTEKLFF
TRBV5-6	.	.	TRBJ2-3	TGTGCCAGCAGCTTGGGGTGGGGTGAGGGAGATACGCAGTATTTT	CASSLGWGEGDTQYF